The T cell receptor (beta chain) described here comes from a study of preoperative IRX-2 immunotherapy in early breast cancer. Treatment in this sample: preoperative locoregional IRX-2 cytokine immunotherapy. Patients received preoperative, locoregional IRX-2 cytokine immunotherapy in a phase Ib study. Only in-frame clones appear in the TCRdb table, and some are missing; sequencing was by immunoSEQ multiplex PCR. Among 40,000 to 50,000 clones listed, 70% to 85% were seen once. The CDR3 spans 14 residues. Germline CDR1 and CDR2: MDHEN and SYDVKM. The V and J ends lost 2 bases and 3 bases respectively, with 5 bases between them.

This clonotype was sampled from a human donor with breast cancer. The source was tumor tissue, collected after IRX-2 immunotherapy. This chain connects TRBV28 to TRBJ2-6; perhaps D is TRBD1 or TRBD2 (5 bases each). The CDR3 nucleotides are TGTGCCAGCAGTTTAGGGGGTGGGGCCAACGTCCTGACTTTC. Encoded protein: CASSLGGGANVLTF.